The 29 T cell receptor beta chains below all came from one sample that was sequenced in a study of beta chain features in type 1 diabetes. Study-wide results and caveats: For Type 1 diabetes patients, all four CD4+ subsets carried TCRB CDR3s that were moderately but significantly shorter.

TCRB transcripts that were expressed got sequenced, as all of the isolated RNA had been reverse transcribed. TCRdb keeps only in-frame clones here, not all; method: immunoSEQ multiplex PCR. The table records roughly 330,000 clones, roughly 14% of them present only once. These TCRs' antigens remain unknown. The sample was naive CD4+ T cells from blood. The receptors here all came from a woman aged 18-35 years with type 1 diabetes.

In its sample, this clone was seen a few times. The chain couples TRBV27 to TRBJ2-7; 8 bases are a match to TRBD1. The CDR3 is made up of 13 amino acids. Germline V lookup: CDR1 MNHEY, CDR2 SMNVEV (reference sequence). Trimming at V came to 6 bases and at J to 6 bases, leaving 7 bases not matched to a gene. DNA of the CDR3: TGTGCCAGCAGACGGACAGGGACAGGCGAGCAGTACGTC. It codes for CASRRTGTGEQYV.

This clone has at least ten counts. This sequence joins TRBV28 and TRBJ2-1, with D maybe TRBD1 (6 bases). Germline V gene data show CDR1 as MDHEN and CDR2 as SYDVKM. This CDR3 has 13 amino acids. The V end lost 6 bases, the J end lost 9 bases, and 15 bases lay between the germline ends. The CDR3 DNA follows: TGTGCCAGCAGCCAGGGGTTTGGTGGTGAGCAGTTCTTC. This gives the protein CASSQGFGGEQFF.

V gene TRBV25-1 combines with J gene TRBJ1-1; TRBD1 agrees at 10 bases. Germline lookup yields CDR1 MGHDK and CDR2 SYGVNS. This CDR3 is 17 amino acids long. The trim removed 5 bases at V and 0 bases at J, leaving 9 bases unmatched. The CDR3 DNA is TGTGCCAGCAGTCCGCCGGGACAGGGGAACATGAACACTGAAGCTTTCTTT. It is translated as CASSPPGQGNMNTEAFF.

This clone was seen more than once but under ten times. The V gene is TRBV21-1, the J gene TRBJ1-1; the table's D call, TRBD1, has no DNA check behind it. TRBV21-1 represents a pseudogene. The CDR3 sequence is 17 residues long. CDR3 amino acids: CASSALRGRRRNTEAFF. Here the CDR3 DNA reads TGTGCCAGCAGCGCTCTAAGGGGGCGAAGGAGAAACACTGAAGCTTTCTTT.

This clone was counted between two and nine times. The rearrangement links TRBV29-1 to TRBJ2-3, with TRBD1 matching over 7 bases. Germline V lookup: CDR1 SQVTM, CDR2 ANQGSEA. The junction had 13 bases not matched to a gene; V was cut back by 2 bases and J by 5 bases. This CDR3 comprises 16 residues. The CDR3 DNA is TGCAGCGTTGAATGGGAGCCCGGGACAGAAGTAGATACGCAGTATTTT. Amino acids: CSVEWEPGTEVDTQYF.

This clone was picked up a small number of times. The rearrangement joins TRBV20-1 to TRBJ2-1; possibly TRBD2 for D (5 bases). The CDR3 sequence is 11 residues long. The V end was cut by 7 bases, the J end by 9 bases, with 13 bases between. CDR1 and CDR2 from the germline V gene are DFQATT and SNEGSKA (reference sequence). CDR3 sequence (DNA): TGCAGTGGTGGGAGTATGGCTGAGCAGTTCTTC. Its translation: CSGGSMAEQFF.

In this sample, this clone turned up a few times. The chain links TRBV28 to TRBJ2-2; possibly TRBD1 for D (6 bases). CDR3 length: 15 residues. Trimming stripped 6 bases from V and 0 bases from J, with 11 bases between. The germline V gene has CDR1 MDHEN and CDR2 SYDVKM. CDR3 sequence: CASRTGTTNTGELFF. CDR3 sequence (DNA): TGTGCCAGCAGAACCGGGACAACGAACACCGGGGAGCTGTTTTTT.

V is TRBV19 and J is TRBJ1-1; 7 bases match TRBD1. The length of the CDR3 is 18 residues. The J segment lost 3 bases and the V segment lost 3 bases, leaving 16 bases of the junction unmatched. Germline lookup yields CDR1 LNHDA and CDR2 SQIVND (reference sequence). CDR3 protein: CASSMRLGQDVSDTEAFF. The CDR3 nucleotides read TGTGCCAGTAGTATGCGGTTAGGACAGGACGTCTCTGACACTGAAGCTTTCTTT.

This rearrangement joins TRBV18 to TRBJ2-1; 13 bases line up with TRBD2. The J segment lost 16 bases and the V segment lost 3 bases, leaving 12 bases of the junction unmatched. The CDR3 sequence is 15 residues long. Germline assignment: CDR1 KGHSH and CDR2 LQKENI. The DNA of the CDR3 is TGTGCCAGCTCACCCGGGACTAGCGGGGCCGAAAAACGTTTCTTC. Its translation: CASSPGTSGAEKRFF.

This clone has a handful of counts. The J gene is TRBJ2-2, the V gene TRBV5-1, with D possibly matching TRBD1 (6 bases). Germline V gives CDR1 SGHRS, CDR2 YFSETQ. V was trimmed by 5 bases and J by 1 base, leaving 15 bases between them. This CDR3 comprises 16 residues. Here the CDR3 DNA reads TGCGCCAGCAGACCTCCGGGACAAGGGAACACCGGGGAGCTGTTTTTT. Its protein product is CASRPPGQGNTGELFF.

This chain links TRBV5-4 with TRBJ1-4, with 10 positions matching TRBD1. CDR3 size: 15 residues. CDR1 SGHNT and CDR2 YYREEE come from the germline V gene (reference sequence). Losses at the gene ends were 0 bases for V and 8 bases for J; bases not matched to a gene: 4. The DNA of the CDR3 is TGTGCCAGCAGCTTGGAGGGGACAGGGGCCGAAAAACTGTTTTTT. This encodes CASSLEGTGAEKLFF. Using reference TRBV5-4 and TRBJ1-4 for the parts outside the CDR3, the full variable domain is ETGVTQSPTHLIKTRGQQVTLRCSSQSGHNTVSWYQQALGQGPQFIFQYYREEENGRGNFPPRFSGLQFPNYSSELNVNALELDDSALYLCASSLEGTGAEKLFFGSGTQLSVL.

This clone came up a few times. The rearrangement links TRBV5-1 to TRBJ2-1; 7 bases align to TRBD2. J was trimmed by 9 bases and V by 5 bases; bases with no gene match: 11. Germline CDR1 and CDR2: SGHRS and YFSETQ. This CDR3 is 14 amino acids long. The CDR3 spells CASRFASGNGEQFF. CDR3 sequence (DNA): TGCGCCAGCAGGTTCGCTAGCGGAAATGGTGAGCAGTTCTTC.

The table lists this clone with a few counts. V usage is TRBV27 and J usage is TRBJ2-6; D call uncertain. The CDR3 spans 13 residues. Germline-derived CDR1 and CDR2 are MNHEY and SMNVEV (reference sequence). V lost 6 bases to trimming and J lost 2 bases, with 5 bases between them. As DNA, the CDR3 is TGTGCCAGCAGGCCGGCTGGGGCCAACGTCCTGACTTTC. Protein sequence: CASRPAGANVLTF.

The V call is TRBV18, the J call TRBJ1-1; D uncertain. This CDR3 spans 12 amino acids. From germline, CDR1 is KGHSH and CDR2 LQKENI. V lost 5 bases and J 5 bases, leaving 9 bases between the germline ends. The CDR3 DNA reads TGTGCCAGCTCATTCCGGGTAACTGAAGCTTTCTTT. This codes for CASSFRVTEAFF.

This clone was seen only a few times. Germline is not matched at one junction end, which may reflect a read error. The CDR3 region is CASSGSSSHNEQFF. CDR3 DNA sequence: TGTGCCAGCAGTGGTTCGAGCTCCCACAATGAGCAGTTCTTC. This chain connects TRBV25-1 to TRBJ2-1, with D unresolved. Per germline, CDR1 MGHDK and CDR2 SYGVNS. The CDR3 totals 14 residues.

V is TRBV5-6 and J is TRBJ1-2, with a possible D match to TRBD1 (5 bases). Germline V gene lookup returns CDR1 SGHDT and CDR2 YYEEEE. Between the trimmed V and J ends, which lost 2 bases and 4 bases, there was a span of 9 bases. The CDR3 loop spans 13 amino acids. CDR3 coding DNA: TGTGCCAGCAGCTTAGAGACAGCCTATGGCTACACCTTC. Its translation: CASSLETAYGYTF.

The table lists this clone with a few counts. This rearrangement joins TRBV9 to TRBJ2-1, with 11 bases lining up with TRBD2. This CDR3 is 16 amino acids long. With V trimmed by 4 bases and J by 7 bases, 10 bases remained unmatched. CDR1 is SGDLS, CDR2 YYNGEE, per germline. In nucleotides, the CDR3 is TGTGCCAGCAGCCTTCACCTAACTAGCGGGAGTAATGAGCAGTTCTTC. This sequence encodes CASSLHLTSGSNEQFF.

This clone was detected a few times. This chain joins TRBV7-2 and TRBJ2-1, with 11 bases aligning to TRBD2. Germline loops: CDR1 SGHTA, CDR2 FQGNSA. Germline trimming cut 5 bases from V and 4 bases from J; bases unmatched to any gene: 10. The CDR3 is 17 residues long. The CDR3 here is CASSNGGTSGRYNEQFF. The CDR3 nucleotides read TGTGCCAGCAGCAATGGGGGGACTAGCGGTCGTTACAATGAGCAGTTCTTC.

The chain recombines TRBV28 with TRBJ1-5; weak D call: TRBD1 (5 bases). The CDR3 sequence is 14 residues long. Per the germline V gene, CDR1 is MDHEN and CDR2 is SYDVKM. V lost 1 base and J 9 bases, leaving 13 bases between the germline ends. This CDR3 is CASSLSQAYRPQHF. CDR3 bases: TGTGCCAGCAGTTTATCACAGGCTTATCGGCCCCAGCATTTT. The whole variable domain, remainder taken from reference TRBV28 and TRBJ1-5, is DVKVTQSSRYLVKRTGEKVFLECVQDMDHENMFWYRQDPGLGLRLIYFSYDVKMKEKGDIPEGYSVSREKKERFSLILESASTNQTSMYLCASSLSQAYRPQHFGDGTRLSIL.

In this sample, this clone turned up a few times. The V gene is TRBV28, the J gene TRBJ2-2; D ambiguous. V dropped 2 bases and J dropped 2 bases, with 9 bases sitting between them. The CDR3 sequence is 15 residues long. Germline V CDR1 and CDR2: MDHEN, SYDVKM. The CDR3 DNA is TGTGCCAGCAGTTTAGGCGCGGCCAACACCGGGGAGCTGTTTTTT. Translation gives CASSLGAANTGELFF. Supplemented by reference TRBV28 and TRBJ2-2, the full variable domain reads DVKVTQSSRYLVKRTGEKVFLECVQDMDHENMFWYRQDPGLGLRLIYFSYDVKMKEKGDIPEGYSVSREKKERFSLILESASTNQTSMYLCASSLGAANTGELFFGEGSRLTVL.

The chain uses TRBV28 and TRBJ2-7; a weak D match, TRBD1 (5 bases). Germline V gene lookup returns CDR1 MDHEN and CDR2 SYDVKM. The V end was cut by 2 bases, the J end by 4 bases, with 12 bases between. The length of the CDR3 is 14 residues. CDR3 loop: CASSLGQGPYEQYV. For the CDR3, the DNA is TGTGCCAGCAGTTTAGGTCAGGGCCCTTACGAGCAGTACGTC.

The chain joins TRBV6-5 to TRBJ1-2, with D maybe TRBD1 (6 bases). The germline CDR1 and CDR2 sequences are MNHEY and SVGAGI. V shed 5 bases and J shed 6 bases, with 16 bases lying between them. The CDR3 loop spans 14 amino acids. The CDR3 DNA follows: TGTGCCAGCAGTACGTACCCAGGGGACCATGGCTACACCTTC. Translated, it gives CASSTYPGDHGYTF.

This clone was picked up a small number of times. The V call is TRBV29-1, the J call TRBJ2-3; D remains ambiguous. There are 14 residues in the CDR3. Trimming stripped 5 bases from V and 2 bases from J, with 14 bases between. The V gene's germline CDR1 is SQVTM and CDR2 ANQGSEA. In DNA, the CDR3 is TGCAGCGTTCTTTCATCCCCTAACACAGATACGCAGTATTTT. Protein sequence: CSVLSSPNTDTQYF.

The V call is TRBV7-9, the J call TRBJ2-2, with 7 bases that match TRBD2. Germline values: CDR1 SEHNR, CDR2 FQNEAQ (reference sequence). The CDR3 totals 14 residues. Trimming removed 5 bases from V and 2 bases from J; junction bases left unmatched: 2. The CDR3: CASSPSGNTGELFF. CDR3 sequence (DNA): TGTGCCAGCAGCCCTAGCGGTAACACCGGGGAGCTGTTTTTT.

This clone was observed a few times. The genes are TRBV5-4 and TRBJ1-4; D might be TRBD1 (6 bases). The germline V gene encodes CDR1 SGHNT and CDR2 YYREEE (reference sequence). V lost 4 bases, J lost 2 bases, and 12 bases lay in between. This CDR3 is built from 15 residues. The CDR3 DNA reads TGTGCCAGCAGCCCAAGGGGGGGGACTAATGAAAAACTGTTTTTT. Its protein is CASSPRGGTNEKLFF. Together with reference TRBV5-4 and TRBJ1-4, the CDR3 gives the full variable domain: ETGVTQSPTHLIKTRGQQVTLRCSSQSGHNTVSWYQQALGQGPQFIFQYYREEENGRGNFPPRFSGLQFPNYSSELNVNALELDDSALYLCASSPRGGTNEKLFFGSGTQLSVL.

This clone was found a few times. The CDR3 loop is CASSSRVTGVFSYEQYF. The CDR3 DNA reads TGTGCCAGCAGCTCAAGGGTAACGGGAGTCTTCTCCTACGAGCAGTACTTC. The rearrangement joins TRBV14 to TRBJ2-7, with TRBD2 as a possible D gene (6 bases). Germline V gene sequence: CDR1 SGHDN, CDR2 FVKESK. This CDR3 region has 17 residues. V lost 5 bases to trimming and J lost 0 bases, with 20 bases between them.

This clone was observed a handful of times. The chain carries TRBV5-1 and TRBJ2-7; TRBD1 matches at 9 bases. This CDR3 comprises 14 residues. Germline V gives CDR1 SGHRS, CDR2 YFSETQ. Trimming took 0 bases from V and 7 from J; bases not matched to a gene: 5. CDR3 loop: CASSLAGQGTEQYF. In nucleotides, the CDR3 is TGCGCCAGCAGCTTGGCGGGACAGGGAACGGAGCAGTACTTC.

This clone was seen more than once but under ten times. The genes are TRBV20-1 and TRBJ2-1; D remains ambiguous. Germline loops: CDR1 DFQATT, CDR2 SNEGSKA (reference sequence). The CDR3 totals 11 residues. The V end was cut by 3 bases, the J end by 9 bases, with 9 bases between. CDR3 DNA sequence: TGCAGTGCTAGGCAGGTGGCTGAGCAGTTCTTC. This sequence encodes CSARQVAEQFF.

V and J are TRBV5-6 and TRBJ2-3; weak D call: TRBD2 (6 bases). The CDR3 spans 16 residues. Germline V lookup: CDR1 SGHDT, CDR2 YYEEEE. The V end was cut by 1 base, the J end by 0 bases, with 12 bases between. The CDR3 spells CASSLRSGASTDTQYF. The CDR3 bases are TGTGCCAGCAGCTTGCGTAGCGGAGCCAGCACAGATACGCAGTATTTT.